This T cell receptor beta chain is drawn from a study of blood T cells in healthy people across ages. Study-level information: Template switching retrieved approximately one barcoded beta molecule for each two T cells. Points from the study as a whole: There was a strong correlation between TCR beta diversity and naive T cell percentage. Long-lived donors exceeded aged donors in naive CD4+ cells and diversity.

With regard to this clonotype: The antigen remains unidentified.

Primers used in a second PCR of roughly 6 to 12 cycles were a sample-barcoded 5' primer and a J-beta primer mix. Via MiXCR, TCRdb re-called the 5' RACE reads, giving one row per CDR3 protein. The sample consists of approximately 1.5 million distinct CDR3 sequences, about 45% of them appearing once. V was clipped by 4 bases and J by 5 bases, with 17 bases between them. CDR3 size: 16 residues. Sequencing input: blood. The chain recombines TRBV12-3 or TRBV12-4 with TRBJ1-4, with D perhaps matching TRBD1 (6 bases). The sequence was obtained from a woman under 30 in good health. The CDR3 bases are TGTGCCAGCAGTTGGGGACTCAGGGGCCCGAATGAAAAACTGTTTTTT. Translated: CASSWGLRGPNEKLFF.